The 9 T cell receptor beta chains below come from one sample, sequenced in a study of Ad26.COV2.S vaccination and SARS-CoV-2 variants. Described treatment: roughly 20 received Ad26.COV2.S at low or high dose, single or two shots; several received placebo; per-sample allocation not given. Specimen acquisition occurred on day 63 following the initial vaccine or placebo injection. Method: immunoSEQ multiplex PCR; TCRdb's copy keeps in-frame clones and lacks some. The sample lists hundreds of thousands of clones, approximately 88% occurring once. Here the sequenced sample was peripheral blood, taken in a trial of Ad26.COV2.S vaccine versus placebo. The receptors stem from a person aged 18-60 years who received the Ad26.COV2.S COVID-19 vaccine or a placebo.

This sequence joins TRBV10-1 and TRBJ2-7; the match to TRBD1 covers 8 bases. CDR3 length: 17 residues. The germline V gene encodes CDR1 WNHNN and CDR2 SYGVQD (reference sequence). Trimming took 3 bases from V and 1 from J; bases not matched to a gene: 11. The CDR3 sequence: CASSENLRTGNSYEQYF. The CDR3 nucleotides read TGCGCCAGCAGTGAAAACTTAAGGACAGGGAATTCCTACGAGCAGTACTTC.

Concerning this clone: Mismatch with germline at one junction end may stem from a read error. The genes are TRBV5-4 and TRBJ2-7; TRBD2 aligns across 14 bases. The CDR3 is 14 residues long. Per the germline V gene, CDR1 is SGHNT and CDR2 is YYREEE (reference sequence). The DNA of the CDR3 is TGTGCCAGCAGCTTAGGACTAGCGGGAGGTCCCCTTGACTTC. It codes for CASSLGLAGGPLDF.

This clone was detected only a few times. The DNA for the CDR3 is TGTGCCAGCAGCGTAGAACCAGGGGGCTACGAGCAGTACTTC. Amino acids: CASSVEPGGYEQYF. V usage is TRBV9 and J usage is TRBJ2-7, with 7 bases identical to TRBD1. Germline assignment: CDR1 SGDLS and CDR2 YYNGEE. J gave up 3 bases and V 0 bases, and 3 bases lay outside the gene matches. CDR3 length equals 14 residues.

Details on this clone: Compared with germline, one end of the junction differs, possibly owing to a read error. V is TRBV18 and J is TRBJ2-2; TRBD1 is a possible D gene (5 bases). The CDR3 consists of 13 residues. Germline values: CDR1 KGHSH, CDR2 LQKENI. DNA of the CDR3: TGTGCCAGCTCACCTATGGACACCGGAGAGCTGTTTTTT. It is translated as CASSPMDTGELFF.

The chain uses TRBV5-6 and TRBJ2-1; TRBD1 agrees at 8 bases. After removal of 3 bases from V and 13 bases from J, the junction contained 3 bases not matched to a gene. The CDR3 extends over 11 amino acids. Germline assignment: CDR1 SGHDT and CDR2 YYEEEE. The CDR3 region has the DNA TGTGCCAGCAGCTACGGACAGGGTCAGTTCTTC. It translates to CASSYGQGQFF.

There are a few counts of this clone. The V and J genes are TRBV19 and TRBJ1-2; tentative D call: TRBD1 (6 bases). Trimming took off 7 bases at V and 0 bases at J, with 12 bases between the two ends. Per germline, CDR1 LNHDA and CDR2 SQIVND (reference sequence). This CDR3 is 14 amino acids long. In DNA, the CDR3 is TGTGCCAGTAACCCGGGACACTCTAACTATGGCTACACCTTC. Protein product: CASNPGHSNYGYTF. The full variable domain, completed using reference TRBV19 and TRBJ1-2, is DGGITQSPKYLFRKEGQNVTLSCEQNLNHDAMYWYRQDPGQGLRLIYYSQIVNDFQKGDIAEGYSVSREKKESFPLTVTSAQKNPTAFYLCASNPGHSNYGYTFGSGTRLTVV.

The rearrangement uses TRBV28 and TRBJ1-1; maybe TRBD1 (6 bases). V was trimmed by 6 bases and J by 5 bases, leaving 22 bases between them. The CDR3 sequence is 16 residues long. Per germline, CDR1 MDHEN and CDR2 SYDVKM. The CDR3, as DNA: TGTGCCAGCAGAACACAGGGCGGAGCCGAACGGACTGAAGCTTTCTTT. Amino acids: CASRTQGGAERTEAFF.

Here the CDR3 DNA reads TGTGCCAGTAGTTGGGGGGATATTAAAAACATTCAGTACTTC. Translating it yields CASSWGDIKNIQYF. The chain recombines TRBV19 with TRBJ2-4, with a possible D match to TRBD2 (6 bases). CDR3 length equals 14 residues. Trimming took 5 bases from V and 4 from J, leaving 12 bases between them. Germline V CDR1 and CDR2: LNHDA, SQIVND (reference sequence).

The genes are TRBV3-1 (or the pseudogene TRBV3-2) and TRBJ2-3; TRBD2 aligns across 8 bases. Trimming took 1 base from V and 6 from J; bases not matched to a gene: 21. In germline, CDR1 is LGHDT, CDR2 YNNKEL (reference sequence). This CDR3 contains 20 residues. CDR3 region: CASSQAYGGMAGGPGDTQYF. In nucleotides, the CDR3 is TGTGCCAGCAGCCAAGCATATGGAGGGATGGCGGGAGGCCCTGGGGATACGCAGTATTTT.